These T cell receptor beta chains were read from a single sample in a study of regulatory T cells in long-lasting Graves disease. TCRdb independently ran MiXCR on the multiplex PCR reads; one entry per CDR3 protein. The sample lists 350,000 to 500,000 distinct CDR3 sequences; roughly 15% were seen once. Separately, the same data were catalogued under a study of T cells in Graves' hyperthyroidism and ophthalmopathy.

The input for sequencing was peripheral blood mononuclear cells (PBMCs), taken at new diagnosis, from a patient treated with antithyroid drugs. The receptors originated from a woman aged 45-60 years with Graves disease. Both conserved end residues are part of each CDR3. A D gene is named only where the DNA matches it firmly. For some rows the clone size is stated as once, few or many, or as a class when expanded; others skip it.

V	J	D	size	DNA	CDR3
TRBV6-5	TRBJ2-1	TRBD2	NA	TGTGCCAGCAGTTCCGGGACTAGCGGGAGGGGGATGAACAATGAGCAGTTCTTC	CASSSGTSGRGMNNEQFF
TRBV6-1	TRBJ2-1	NA	NA	TGTGCCACCGAATTACAGGTTCCATACAATGAGCAGTTCTTC	CATELQVPYNEQFF
TRBV6-5	TRBJ2-1	NA	NA	TGTGCCAGCAGTTTTCCTACAGGGCTAGGGAGCAATGAGCAGTTCTTC	CASSFPTGLGSNEQFF
TRBV11-3	TRBJ2-2	NA	many	TGTGCCAGCAGCTTAATTTCGGGGAGCACCGGGGAGCTGTTTTTT	CASSLISGSTGELFF
TRBV30	TRBJ2-7	NA	few	TGTGCCGGAGAGGGCGCCTACGAGCAGTACTTC	CAGEGAYEQYF
TRBV3-1	TRBJ1-2	NA	NA	TGTGCCAGCAGCTTTTGGATGTCCCTCTATGGCTACACCTTC	CASSFWMSLYGYTF
TRBV5-1	TRBJ2-3	NA	few	TGCGCCAGCAGCTTGGGCCAGGTTCGCGGCACAGATACGCAGTATTTT	CASSLGQVRGTDTQYF
TRBV4-1	TRBJ2-5	NA	few	TGCGCCAGCAGCCAAGGTGCAGGCCAAGAGACCCAGTACTTC	CASSQGAGQETQYF
TRBV6-1	TRBJ1-1	TRBD1	many	TGTGCCAGCAGCATGGACAGGGGGAACACTGAAGCTTTCTTT	CASSMDRGNTEAFF
TRBV4-2	TRBJ2-7	NA	few	TGTGCCAGCAGCCAAGAGGTTAACTACGAGCAGTACTTC	CASSQEVNYEQYF
TRBV20-1	TRBJ2-7	NA	NA	TGCAGTGCTAGAGAAAGACGGCTCGTAGACAACTACGAGCAGTACTTC	CSARERRLVDNYEQYF
TRBV3-1	TRBJ2-1	NA	few	TGTGCCAGCAGCCAAGGAGGCGTGGTCAGCAATGAGCAGTTCTTC	CASSQGGVVSNEQFF
TRBV30	TRBJ2-6	NA	NA	TGTGCCTGGACCCCGGGGGTTGGGGCCAACGTCCTGACTTTC	CAWTPGVGANVLTF
TRBV28	TRBJ2-3	TRBD2	many	TGTGCCAGCAGTTCCCTTAGCGGGAGGGGCACAGATACGCAGTATTTT	CASSSLSGRGTDTQYF
TRBV5-6	TRBJ2-1	TRBD2	many	TGTGCCAGCAGCGGAGCGGGATACAATGAGCAGTTCTTC	CASSGAGYNEQFF
TRBV12-3/TRBV12-4	TRBJ2-1	TRBD2	NA	TGTGCCAGCAGTTCCCCTCCTAGCGGGGTGAGCACCTACAATGAGCAGTTCTTC	CASSSPPSGVSTYNEQFF
TRBV28	TRBJ1-1	NA	many	TGTGCCAGCAGCCTAACCACCAGGGTGAACACTGAAGCTTTCTTT	CASSLTTRVNTEAFF